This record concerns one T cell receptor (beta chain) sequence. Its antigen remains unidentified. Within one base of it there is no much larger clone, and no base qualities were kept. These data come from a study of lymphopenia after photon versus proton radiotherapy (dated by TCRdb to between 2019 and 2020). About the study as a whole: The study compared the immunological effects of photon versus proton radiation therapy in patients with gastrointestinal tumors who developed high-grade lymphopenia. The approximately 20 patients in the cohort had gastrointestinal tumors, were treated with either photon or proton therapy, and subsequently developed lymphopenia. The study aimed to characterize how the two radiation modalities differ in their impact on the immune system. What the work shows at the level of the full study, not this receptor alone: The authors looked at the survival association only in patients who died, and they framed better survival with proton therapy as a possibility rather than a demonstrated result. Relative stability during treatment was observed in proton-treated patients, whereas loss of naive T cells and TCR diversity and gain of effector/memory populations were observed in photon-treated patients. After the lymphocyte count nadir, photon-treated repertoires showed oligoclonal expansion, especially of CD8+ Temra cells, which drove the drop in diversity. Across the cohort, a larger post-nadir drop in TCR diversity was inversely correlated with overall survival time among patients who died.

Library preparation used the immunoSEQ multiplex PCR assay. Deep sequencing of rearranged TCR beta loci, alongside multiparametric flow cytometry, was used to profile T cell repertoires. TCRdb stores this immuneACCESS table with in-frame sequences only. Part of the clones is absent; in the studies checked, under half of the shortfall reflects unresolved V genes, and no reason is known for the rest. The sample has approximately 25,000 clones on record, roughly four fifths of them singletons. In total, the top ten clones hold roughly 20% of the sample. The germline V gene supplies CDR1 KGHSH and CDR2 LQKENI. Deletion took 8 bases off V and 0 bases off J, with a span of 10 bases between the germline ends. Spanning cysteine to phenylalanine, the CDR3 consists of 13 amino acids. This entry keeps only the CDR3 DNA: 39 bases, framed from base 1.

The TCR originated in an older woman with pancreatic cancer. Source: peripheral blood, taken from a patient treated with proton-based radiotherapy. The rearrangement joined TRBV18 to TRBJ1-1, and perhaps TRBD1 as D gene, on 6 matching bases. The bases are TGTGCCAGCCTCCCAGGGGTGAACACTGAAGCTTTCTTT. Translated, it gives CASLPGVNTEAFF.